Following are 29 T cell receptor beta chains from one sample sequenced in a study of identical twins. TCRdb passed the 5' RACE reads through MiXCR, listing each CDR3 protein once. The repertoire holds 300,000 to 400,000 distinct CDR3 sequences, about 12% seen once, with approximately 7.5% in the top ten. These data are also associated with another study on yellow fever vaccine responses in identical twins.

Material for sequencing was CD8+ T cells sorted from blood. Every receptor here comes from a young woman in good health.

This clonotype was observed a few times. The genes are TRBV29-1 and TRBJ2-1; 10 positions agree with TRBD1. Trimming removed 4 bases from V and 1 base from J; junction bases left unmatched: 13. This CDR3 is built from 18 residues. Germline V lookup: CDR1 SQVTM, CDR2 ANQGSEA. Written as DNA, the CDR3 is TGCAGCGTTGTATTTTGGGACAGGGGAGGAGGGTCCTACAATGAGCAGTTCTTC. Protein: CSVVFWDRGGGSYNEQFF.

This clonotype has more than one count but fewer than ten. The chain links TRBV7-9 to TRBJ2-1; TRBD2 is a possible D gene (6 bases). Germline values: CDR1 SEHNR, CDR2 FQNEAQ (reference sequence). V was trimmed by 1 base and J by 1 base, leaving 11 bases between them. The CDR3 is 16 residues long. This CDR3 reads CASSLVGGLSYNEQFF. The CDR3 DNA reads as TGTGCCAGCAGCTTAGTGGGAGGACTATCCTACAATGAGCAGTTCTTC.

This clonotype was counted ten times or more. This chain links TRBV7-9 with TRBJ1-1, with TRBD1 as a possible D gene (5 bases). The length of the CDR3 is 14 residues. Trimming removed 1 base from V and 4 bases from J, with 10 bases in between. Looked up from germline, CDR1 is SEHNR and CDR2 is FQNEAQ (reference sequence). In nucleotides, the CDR3 is TGTGCCAGCAGCTTAGGACAGTCCGGCACTGAAGCTTTCTTT. It codes for CASSLGQSGTEAFF.

This clonotype was found a few times. The J gene is TRBJ1-4, the V gene TRBV7-9; 7 positions match TRBD1. Germline loops: CDR1 SEHNR, CDR2 FQNEAQ (reference sequence). J lost 5 bases, V lost 3 bases, and 12 bases had no gene match. The CDR3 totals 17 residues. This CDR3 reads CASSLTDRGQQNEKLFF. In nucleotides, the CDR3 is TGTGCCAGCAGCTTGACAGACCGGGGACAGCAAAATGAAAAACTGTTTTTT. Filled out from reference TRBV7-9 and TRBJ1-4, the complete variable domain reads DTGVSQNPRHKITKRGQNVTFRCDPISEHNRLYWYRQTLGQGPEFLTYFQNEAQLEKSRLLSDRFSAERPKGSFSTLEIQRTEQGDSAMYLCASSLTDRGQQNEKLFFGSGTQLSVL.

This clonotype has a handful of counts. The gene calls are TRBV20-1 and TRBJ2-5; 9 bases fit TRBD2. The V gene end was trimmed by 0 bases and the J gene end by 5 bases; junction bases not matched to a gene: 7. CDR3 length: 15 amino acids. CDR1 is DFQATT, CDR2 SNEGSKA, per germline (reference sequence). Written as DNA, the CDR3 is TGCAGTGCTAGAGATCCAGCGGGGGGCCTCGAGACCCAGTACTTC. It codes for CSARDPAGGLETQYF.

This rearrangement joins TRBV21-1 to TRBJ2-2; the table's D call TRBD1 went unverified against the DNA. TRBV21-1 is termed a pseudogene. This CDR3 is 15 amino acids long. The CDR3 bases are TGTGCCAGCAGCCAGGGGGGGGAGAACACCGGGGAGCTGTTTTTT. Protein sequence: CASSQGGENTGELFF.

The chain's CDR3 is CASSLQDYYEQYV. The CDR3 region has the DNA TGTGCCAGCAGCTTGCAGGACTACTACGAGCAGTACGTC. V and J are TRBV5-8 and TRBJ2-7, with D possibly TRBD2 on 6 matching bases. V lost 1 base and J lost 3, with 8 bases in between. Per germline, CDR1 SGHTS and CDR2 YDEGEE. CDR3 length: 13 amino acids.

The chain recombines TRBV28 with TRBJ2-7; 8 bases are shared with TRBD1. J was trimmed by 1 base and V by 10 bases; bases with no gene match: 9. Germline V gene data show CDR1 as MDHEN and CDR2 as SYDVKM. The CDR3 sequence is 14 residues long. The CDR3 nucleotides are TGTGCCAAGCCGGACAGGGCTGGTTCCTACGAGCAGTACTTC. The encoded protein is CAKPDRAGSYEQYF.

This clonotype was seen a few times. The chain combines TRBV4-1 with TRBJ1-6; D is perhaps TRBD1 (6 bases). V lost 0 bases, J lost 7 bases, and 10 bases lay in between. CDR1 MGHRA and CDR2 YSYEKL come from the germline V gene. This CDR3 region has 15 residues. The CDR3 loop reads CASSQDMQGNSPLHF. CDR3 sequence (DNA): TGCGCCAGCAGCCAAGATATGCAGGGGAATTCACCCCTCCACTTT.

This clonotype has a count of ten or more. The gene calls are TRBV27 and TRBJ2-3, with D possibly TRBD1 on 5 matching bases. Germline V gives CDR1 MNHEY, CDR2 SMNVEV (reference sequence). CDR3 size: 13 residues. V was shortened by 3 bases and J by 5 bases, with 9 bases between the two germline ends. In nucleotides, the CDR3 is TGTGCCAGCAGTTTCGACAGCGTAGATACGCAGTATTTT. Residues: CASSFDSVDTQYF.

The chain links TRBV6-1 to TRBJ1-2; a weak D match, TRBD1 (5 bases). This CDR3 is built from 12 residues. CDR1 is MNHNS, CDR2 SASEGT, per germline. Trimming removed 4 bases from V and 8 bases from J, with 11 bases in between. In nucleotides, the CDR3 is TGTGCCAGCAGTGCTGGGGGACCGGGCTACACCTTC. Its translation is CASSAGGPGYTF.

This clonotype was observed a handful of times. CDR3 DNA sequence: TGTGCCAGCAGCTTTGGAGGGACGTTCACAGATACGCAGTATTTT. Amino acid sequence: CASSFGGTFTDTQYF. The V call is TRBV5-6, the J call TRBJ2-3; D might be TRBD2 (6 bases). This CDR3 has 15 residues. Per germline, CDR1 SGHDT and CDR2 YYEEEE. V lost 2 bases and J lost 2, with 12 bases in between.

V is TRBV2 and J is TRBJ2-1; D gene unclear. Per the germline V gene, CDR1 is SNHLY and CDR2 is FYNNEI. The CDR3 has 15 amino acids. The germline V and J ends were trimmed by 8 bases and 0 bases, with 14 bases remaining between them. Here the CDR3 reads CASPHGPGSYNEQFF. In DNA, the CDR3 is TGTGCCAGCCCCCACGGGCCGGGCTCCTACAATGAGCAGTTCTTC.

This clonotype appeared a few times. The chain links TRBV18 to TRBJ2-1; D ambiguous. The CDR3 is made up of 14 amino acids. CDR1 is KGHSH and CDR2 is LQKENI in the germline V gene. V was clipped by 4 bases and J by 4 bases, with 11 bases between them. The CDR3 region is CASSQSIGYNEQFF. The CDR3 DNA sequence: TGTGCCAGCTCACAAAGTATCGGATACAATGAGCAGTTCTTC.

The chain is built from TRBV27 and TRBJ2-1; the match to TRBD2 covers 14 bases. V lost 0 bases, J lost 8 bases, and 9 bases stayed unmatched. Germline V gene data show CDR1 as MNHEY and CDR2 as SMNVEV (reference sequence). The CDR3 consists of 18 residues. CDR3 in amino acids: CASSLSNPGLAGVDEQFF. The CDR3 nucleotides are TGTGCCAGCAGTTTATCCAACCCGGGACTAGCGGGGGTGGATGAGCAGTTCTTC.

The V call is TRBV6-6, the J call TRBJ2-3; D is uncertain. The germline V gene has CDR1 MNHNY and CDR2 SVGAGI (reference sequence). V lost 5 bases to trimming and J lost 6 bases, with 9 bases between them. There are 12 residues in the CDR3. The CDR3 loop reads CASSRRYDTQYF. For the CDR3, the DNA is TGTGCCAGCAGTCGTCGCTATGATACGCAGTATTTT.

V is TRBV11-2 and J is TRBJ2-1, with TRBD2 matching 9 bases. The germline V gene encodes CDR1 SGHAT and CDR2 FQNNGV. The V and J ends lost 0 bases and 4 bases, in that order; junction bases with no gene match: 7. The CDR3 totals 17 residues. CDR3 nucleotide sequence: TGTGCCAGCAGCTTAGATTGGCCTAGCGGGGCTTACAATGAGCAGTTCTTC. Its translation is CASSLDWPSGAYNEQFF.

This clonotype was seen a few times. The chain links TRBV5-1 to TRBJ2-1, with D possibly called TRBD1 or TRBD2 (6 bases each). CDR1 and CDR2 from the germline V gene are SGHRS and YFSETQ. Trimming shortened V by 0 bases and J by 4 bases, and 14 bases separated the two germline ends. The CDR3 length is 16 residues. The CDR3 DNA reads TGCGCCAGCAGCTTGGCCGGTGGAGGGGGGTACAATGAGCAGTTCTTC. It encodes CASSLAGGGGYNEQFF.

A few counts support this clonotype. V usage is TRBV6-4 and J usage is TRBJ2-1, with 8 bases fitting TRBD2. CDR3 size: 14 residues. Trimming at V came to 0 bases and at J to 13 bases, leaving 8 bases not matched to a gene. The germline gives CDR1 MRHNA, CDR2 SNTAGT. The CDR3: CASSDSTGSGVQFF. The CDR3 DNA sequence: TGTGCCAGCAGTGACTCGACGGGTAGCGGGGTACAGTTCTTC.

This chain links TRBV27 with TRBJ2-1; TRBD2 agrees at 10 bases. CDR1 is MNHEY, CDR2 SMNVEV, per germline (reference sequence). V lost 1 base to trimming and J lost 4 bases; unmatched junction nucleotides: 13. The CDR3 has 19 amino acids. The CDR3 coding sequence is TGTGCCAGCAGTTTATTTTGGCTAGCGGGGGTCGGTGAGTACAATGAGCAGTTCTTC. Amino acids: CASSLFWLAGVGEYNEQFF.

This clonotype was seen more than once but under ten times. The genes are TRBV12-3 or TRBV12-4 and TRBJ1-5; perhaps TRBD1 as D (5 bases). V was clipped by 6 bases and J by 4 bases, with 13 bases between them. CDR3 length: 14 amino acids. The CDR3 DNA follows: TGTGCCAGCAGCCTACGACAGTCGAATCAGCCCCAGCATTTT. The encoded protein is CASSLRQSNQPQHF.

V is TRBV2 and J is TRBJ2-3; D unclear. The germline V and J ends were trimmed by 1 base and 0 bases, with 8 bases remaining between them. From germline, CDR1 is SNHLY and CDR2 FYNNEI. CDR3 length: 15 amino acids. CDR3 region: CASSEEETSTDTQYF. The CDR3, as DNA: TGTGCCAGCAGTGAAGAAGAGACTAGCACAGATACGCAGTATTTT. Full variable domain (remainder filled in from reference TRBV2 and TRBJ2-3): EPEVTQTPSHQVTQMGQEVILRCVPISNHLYFYWYRQILGQKVEFLVSFYNNEISEKSEIFDDQFSVERPDGSNFTLKIRSTKLEDSAMYFCASSEEETSTDTQYFGPGTRLTVL.

This sequence joins TRBV5-5 and TRBJ2-1; 7 bases fit TRBD2. Germline-derived CDR1 and CDR2 are SGHKS and YYEKEE (reference sequence). The V and J ends lost 6 bases and 5 bases, in that order; junction bases with no gene match: 11. The CDR3 is made up of 15 amino acids. The CDR3 here is CASTLGGGMNNEQFF. CDR3 nucleotide sequence: TGTGCCAGCACCCTTGGGGGGGGAATGAACAATGAGCAGTTCTTC.

The chain joins TRBV5-5 to TRBJ2-7, with D tentatively TRBD2 (5 bases). The V gene lost 4 bases and the J gene lost 10 bases, with 15 bases spanning the gap. CDR1 and CDR2 from the germline V gene are SGHKS and YYEKEE (reference sequence). This CDR3 region has 12 residues. The CDR3, as DNA: TGTGCCAGCAGCCTTGCGGGCCAGCAACAGTACGTC. It codes for CASSLAGQQQYV.

This clonotype was seen a handful of times. The chain carries TRBV4-1 and TRBJ2-7; D could derive from TRBD1 or TRBD2 (5 bases each). Looked up from germline, CDR1 is MGHRA and CDR2 is YSYEKL. The CDR3 extends over 16 amino acids. The germline V and J ends were trimmed by 0 bases and 3 bases, with 15 bases remaining between them. Here the CDR3 reads CASSQDLTGGGYEQYF. DNA for the CDR3: TGCGCCAGCAGCCAAGATCTAACGGGTGGGGGCTACGAGCAGTACTTC.

This clonotype was counted only a few times. The chain links TRBV4-1 to TRBJ2-1; TRBD2 agrees at 8 bases. CDR1 is MGHRA, CDR2 YSYEKL, per germline. CDR3 length: 16 amino acids. The V and J ends lost 4 bases and 3 bases, in that order; junction bases with no gene match: 8. CDR3 sequence reads: CASSLSLGTSYNEQFF. The CDR3 DNA follows: TGCGCCAGCAGCCTTTCGTTAGGGACTAGCTACAATGAGCAGTTCTTC.

The chain uses TRBV6-5 and TRBJ1-1, with no clear D. Trimming shortened V by 0 bases and J by 1 base, and 9 bases separated the two germline ends. Germline loops: CDR1 MNHEY, CDR2 SVGAGI. This CDR3 comprises 15 residues. CDR3 region: CASSYSRHQNTEAFF. The CDR3 region has the DNA TGTGCCAGCAGTTACTCGAGACACCAGAACACTGAAGCTTTCTTT.

This rearrangement joins TRBV9 to TRBJ1-1; the match to TRBD1 covers 10 bases. Trimming at V came to 4 bases and at J to 3 bases, leaving 9 bases not matched to a gene. The germline V gene has CDR1 SGDLS and CDR2 YYNGEE. The CDR3 is 16 residues long. CDR3 sequence: CASSNEKDRGDTEAFF. The CDR3 DNA sequence: TGTGCCAGCAGCAACGAAAAGGACAGGGGGGACACTGAAGCTTTCTTT.

This clonotype has a handful of counts. This chain links TRBV29-1 with TRBJ1-2; D ambiguous. The CDR3 contains 16 residues. CDR1 SQVTM and CDR2 ANQGSEA come from the germline V gene. V was pared by 3 bases and J by 0 bases, with 17 bases between. The CDR3 is CSVEIATADPNYGYTF. DNA for the CDR3: TGCAGCGTTGAGATTGCTACAGCCGATCCTAACTATGGCTACACCTTC.